This is a list of T cell receptor beta chains from one sample in a study of OX40 agonist ivuxolimab in advanced cancers. TCRdb keeps only in-frame clones here, not all; method: immunoSEQ multiplex PCR. The data hold about 72,000 clones, with 75% to 90% observed a single time. Sequenced material: CD4+ or CD8+ T cells sorted from blood, taken in a trial of the OX40 agonist ivuxolimab. The receptors originated from an adult with an advanced solid tumor such as melanoma, head and neck, liver or kidney cancer. The conserved cysteine and the conserved F or W are not part of the CDR3 here. The size of a clone is reported for some rows only, either as once, few or many, or as a class for expanded clones.

>.|13|TRBJ2-1|TRBV6-1
ASSEGAGRVNEQF
>.|12|TRBJ1-5|TRBV29-1
SVSTSSSNQPQH
>.|12|TRBJ1-2|TRBV7-9
ASSSDRSLDGYT
>.|12|TRBJ2-7|TRBV11-2
ASSLTGASYEQY
>.|11|TRBJ1-1|TRBV10-2
AGGNREGTEAF
>.|14|TRBJ1-3|TRBV7-2
ASSLAPGASGNTIY
>.|10|TRBJ2-7|TRBV2
ASSDAGIEQY
>.|14|TRBJ2-7|TRBV7-9
ASSLGLAGGGYEQY
>.|13|TRBJ2-4|TRBV28
ASSYRGIAQNIQY
>.|12|TRBJ2-5|TRBV5-4
ASSARQGSETQY
>.|12|TRBJ2-3|TRBV5-1
ASSLGLGEDTQY
>.|15|TRBJ2-1|TRBV7-8
ASSFYSLAGGHNEQF
>.|13|TRBJ2-5|TRBV5-1
ASRLGAGGFETQY
>.|12|TRBJ2-3|TRBV18
ASSPNTGTDTQY
>.|11|TRBJ2-2|TRBV28
ASSSINTGELF
>.|13|TRBJ2-1|TRBV19
ASTTLQGGGNEQF
>once|12|TRBJ2-1|TRBV5-1
ASTMQGGYNEQF
>.|13|TRBJ1-2|TRBV27
ASRRARTGGGGYT
>.|11|TRBJ2-4|TRBV2
ASVDRAKNIQY
>.|13|TRBJ2-2|TRBV5-1
ASSPQGQGSGELF
>.|10|TRBJ2-1|TRBV4-2
ASSLWKDEQF
>.|11|TRBJ2-4|TRBV6-1
ASSEPGQRKWY
>.|13|TRBJ2-1|TRBV5-1
ASSLATSGGNEQF
>once|11|TRBJ1-4|TRBV11-3
ASSLDRDEELF
>.|12|TRBJ2-1|TRBV2
ASSGGLVISEQF
>.|14|TRBJ2-1|TRBV27
ASTSYGTGSYNEQF
>.|14|TRBJ2-7|TRBV28
ASRGLDTGSRYEQY
>.|12|TRBJ2-7|TRBV7-2
ASSSTGEVHEQY
>.|15|TRBJ2-7|TRBV5-1
ASSLASTVLGSYEQY